Shown below are 32 T cell receptor beta chains from a single sample sequenced in a study of blood T cells in healthy people across ages. A second PCR, run for roughly 7 to 12 cycles, used a sample-barcoded 5' primer plus a J-beta primer mix. TCRdb used MiXCR to reprocess the 5' RACE reads, holding one entry per CDR3 protein. The table shows 540,000 or so distinct CDR3 sequences, with 24% occurring only once. A further study also used this sample, focusing on T cells of mothers and their children.

What was sequenced was blood. These receptors all come from a boy aged 5-17 years in good health.

In DNA form, the CDR3 reads TGCAGTGCTAGTGAAGGGGGCGAGAGGTATGGCTACACCTTC. Its translation: CSASEGGERYGYTF. The gene calls are TRBV20-1 and TRBJ1-2; 7 nucleotides align to TRBD1. There are 14 residues in the CDR3. The germline CDR1 and CDR2 sequences are DFQATT and SNEGSKA (reference sequence). The V segment lost 3 bases and the J segment 5 bases; nucleotides outside the gene matches: 9.

This clonotype was seen a handful of times. The rearrangement uses TRBV7-2 and TRBJ1-1; 9 nucleotides agree with TRBD1. The CDR3 extends over 15 amino acids. Germline CDR1 reads SGHTA; CDR2 reads FQGNSA. V gave up 1 base and J gave up 8 bases; unmatched junction bases: 8. CDR3 amino acids: CASSLVASQGAEAFF. The CDR3 bases are TGTGCCAGCAGCTTAGTCGCGTCACAGGGGGCGGAAGCTTTCTTT.

The table lists this clonotype with a few counts. V gene TRBV4-3 combines with J gene TRBJ2-5; D could derive from TRBD1 or TRBD2 (6 bases each). Trimming removed 2 bases from V and 4 bases from J, with 14 bases in between. This CDR3 has 15 residues. Germline CDR1 reads LGHNA; CDR2 reads YSLEER. Here the CDR3 reads CASSQSPRGVETQYF. The CDR3 region has the DNA TGCGCCAGCAGCCAATCGCCAAGGGGGGTAGAGACCCAGTACTTC.

This chain links TRBV6-6 with TRBJ2-3; D is possibly TRBD1 (5 bases). Per germline, CDR1 MNHNY and CDR2 SVGAGI (reference sequence). CDR3 length equals 14 residues. V was pared by 7 bases and J by 4 bases, with 15 bases between. CDR3 sequence (DNA): TGTGCCAGCACCCAGGGCTGGTTCGCAGATACGCAGTATTTT. Protein: CASTQGWFADTQYF.

This sequence joins TRBV3-1 and TRBJ1-2, with D possibly matching TRBD1 (5 bases). The CDR3 is 15 amino acids. The germline V gene encodes CDR1 LGHDT and CDR2 YNNKEL (reference sequence). V shed 1 base and J shed 3 bases, with 12 bases lying between them. This CDR3 reads CASSQAGLGDYGYTF. The CDR3 nucleotides are TGTGCCAGCAGCCAAGCCGGGTTGGGGGACTATGGCTACACCTTC.

This clonotype was found a few times. The chain couples TRBV4-2 to TRBJ2-3; possibly TRBD2 for D (5 bases). V lost 6 bases to trimming and J lost 5 bases, with 12 bases between them. This CDR3 region has 13 residues. Germline V gene lookup returns CDR1 LGHNA and CDR2 YNFKEQ. CDR3 protein: CASRHFGRDTQYF. CDR3 in DNA: TGTGCCAGCAGGCACTTTGGGAGAGATACGCAGTATTTT.

Ten or more counts support this clonotype. The V and J genes are TRBV27 and TRBJ1-1, with 7 bases identical to TRBD1. This CDR3 contains 14 residues. CDR1 is MNHEY and CDR2 is SMNVEV in the germline V gene (reference sequence). The junction had 6 bases not matched to a gene; V was cut back by 5 bases and J by 3 bases. The CDR3 protein is CASSPLTGDTEAFF. CDR3 sequence (DNA): TGTGCCAGCAGTCCCCTTACAGGGGACACTGAAGCTTTCTTT.

The chain carries TRBV20-1 and TRBJ2-1; 10 bases fit TRBD1. The CDR3 totals 16 residues. Germline trimming cut 2 bases from V and 2 bases from J; bases unmatched to any gene: 6. Germline-derived CDR1 and CDR2 are DFQATT and SNEGSKA (reference sequence). CDR3 nucleotide sequence: TGCAGTGCTAGACCCCCCGACAGGGGGCCCTACAATGAGCAGTTCTTC. This sequence encodes CSARPPDRGPYNEQFF.

About this clonotype itself: The junction differs from germline at one of its ends, possibly a read error. The rearrangement uses TRBV6-2 or TRBV6-3 and TRBJ2-3, with 8 nucleotides matching TRBD2. The germline gives CDR1 MNHEY, CDR2 SVGEGT. The CDR3 runs to 15 residues. The CDR3 bases are TGTGCCAGCAGTTATAGCGGGGCCGCCACAGGTACGCAGTATTTT. Its translation: CASSYSGAATGTQYF.

This clonotype was seen only a few times. The CDR3 protein is CASSSSEKLFF. In nucleotides, the CDR3 is TGTGCCAGCAGTTCCAGTGAAAAACTGTTTTTT. This chain joins TRBV6-6 and TRBJ1-4; no clear D. V dropped 4 bases and J dropped 7 bases, with 4 bases sitting between them. Germline V gene data show CDR1 as MNHNY and CDR2 as SVGAGI (reference sequence). This CDR3 is 11 amino acids long.

The sample holds a few counts of this clonotype. The chain recombines TRBV7-9 with TRBJ2-1, with TRBD1 as a possible D gene (5 bases). The CDR3 contains 16 residues. The germline V gene encodes CDR1 SEHNR and CDR2 FQNEAQ (reference sequence). With 0 bases removed from V and 2 bases from J, the gap between germline ends came to 11 bases. CDR3 nucleotides: TGTGCCAGCAGCTTAGCTTACAGGTTACCCTACAATGAGCAGTTCTTC. Encoded protein: CASSLAYRLPYNEQFF.

The chain employs TRBV29-1 and TRBJ1-2; D gene uncertain. Trimming removed 2 bases from V and 5 bases from J, with 6 bases in between. There are 11 residues in the CDR3. Germline V gene data show CDR1 as SQVTM and CDR2 as ANQGSEA. The CDR3 DNA is TGCAGCGTTGAATCCCCGTATGGCTACACCTTC. Amino acid sequence: CSVESPYGYTF.

This clonotype was observed a few times. The chain links TRBV20-1 to TRBJ2-2, with a possible D match to TRBD2 (5 bases). CDR3 length: 11 residues. Germline lookup yields CDR1 DFQATT and CDR2 SNEGSKA (reference sequence). CDR3 amino acids: CSRLFGGELFF. The CDR3 DNA is TGCAGCAGACTATTCGGCGGGGAGCTGTTTTTT.

This clonotype was seen more than once but under ten times. The chain links TRBV9 to TRBJ1-1; D is unclear. The germline CDR1 and CDR2 sequences are SGDLS and YYNGEE. Trimming pared 0 bases from V and 2 bases from J, leaving 14 bases between. CDR3 length: 16 residues. This CDR3 is CASSVVRRPGNTEAFF. CDR3 in DNA: TGTGCCAGCAGCGTAGTTCGACGACCCGGCAACACTGAAGCTTTCTTT. Full variable domain (remainder filled in from reference TRBV9 and TRBJ1-1): DSGVTQTPKHLITATGQRVTLRCSPRSGDLSVYWYQQSLDQGLQFLIQYYNGEERAKGNILERFSAQQFPDLHSELNLSSLELGDSALYFCASSVVRRPGNTEAFFGQGTRLTVV.

The rearrangement joins TRBV30 to TRBJ1-1; no reliable D call. Trimming stripped 0 bases from V and 1 base from J, with 9 bases between. CDR1 GTSNPN and CDR2 SVGIG come from the germline V gene (reference sequence). The CDR3 is 14 residues long. The CDR3 protein is CAWSVDTWNTEAFF. The DNA of the CDR3 is TGTGCCTGGAGTGTCGACACATGGAACACTGAAGCTTTCTTT.

CDR3 DNA: TGTGCCAGCAGCTTACGACAGGGGCCCGCTTCTGGAAACACCATATATTTT. As protein: CASSLRQGPASGNTIYF. The rearrangement uses TRBV11-3 and TRBJ1-3; 8 bases match TRBD1. CDR1 is SGHNT, CDR2 YENEEA, per germline. This CDR3 comprises 17 residues. The J segment lost 1 base and the V segment lost 2 bases, leaving 7 bases of the junction unmatched.

This clonotype showed up just a few times. J is TRBJ1-5 and V is TRBV12-3 or TRBV12-4; 8 bases agree with TRBD1. After removal of 3 bases from V and 7 bases from J, the junction contained 8 bases not matched to a gene. This CDR3 region has 15 residues. The CDR3 spells CASSLAGTGDQPQHF. CDR3 DNA: TGTGCCAGCAGTTTGGCCGGGACAGGAGACCAGCCCCAGCATTTT.

The chain couples TRBV7-2 to TRBJ2-6; 7 bases fit TRBD1. Germline CDR1 and CDR2: SGHTA and FQGNSA. Trimming took 4 bases from V and 0 from J; bases not matched to a gene: 3. The CDR3 totals 16 residues. CDR3 sequence: CTSSWTGLSGANVLTF. For the CDR3, the DNA is TGTACCAGCAGCTGGACAGGTCTCTCTGGGGCCAACGTCCTGACTTTC.

This clonotype was observed a handful of times. The chain employs TRBV20-1 and TRBJ2-1, with 14 bases matching TRBD2. CDR1 and CDR2 (germline): DFQATT, SNEGSKA (reference sequence). The J segment lost 2 bases and the V segment lost 1 base, leaving 10 bases of the junction unmatched. The CDR3 consists of 19 residues. CDR3 protein: CSARALSGTSGSTYNEQFF. CDR3 nucleotide sequence: TGCAGTGCTAGAGCCCTCTCCGGGACTAGCGGGAGTACCTACAATGAGCAGTTCTTC.

This chain joins TRBV2 and TRBJ2-3, with 7 positions matching TRBD2. In germline, CDR1 is SNHLY, CDR2 FYNNEI. The CDR3 consists of 13 residues. V was clipped by 11 bases and J by 0 bases; unmatched bases: 5. CDR3 DNA sequence: TGTGCCGCGGCTAGCGGAAGCACAGATACGCAGTATTTT. Protein: CAAASGSTDTQYF.

CDR3 region: CASSVDGGRETQYF. CDR3 in DNA: TGTGCCAGCAGCGTAGATGGAGGGAGGGAGACCCAGTACTTC. This chain connects TRBV9 to TRBJ2-5, with D maybe TRBD2 (6 bases). Germline CDR1 SGDLS, CDR2 YYNGEE. Trimming took off 0 bases at V and 5 bases at J, with 11 bases between the two ends. The CDR3 runs to 14 residues.

The table lists this clonotype with many counts. The J gene is TRBJ1-1, the V gene TRBV7-2; maybe TRBD1 (6 bases). The CDR3 totals 14 residues. The V end was cut by 5 bases, the J end by 1 base, with 11 bases between. Germline V gene sequence: CDR1 SGHTA, CDR2 FQGNSA. The CDR3 coding sequence is TGTGCCAGCAGCCCACAGGGTAGGAACACTGAAGCTTTCTTT. This sequence encodes CASSPQGRNTEAFF.

This clonotype was observed at least ten times. The gene calls are TRBV5-6 and TRBJ2-2; TRBD1 matches 8 bases. The CDR3 extends over 16 amino acids. The V and J ends lost 4 bases and 2 bases, in that order; junction bases with no gene match: 7. Germline values: CDR1 SGHDT, CDR2 YYEEEE. Here the CDR3 reads CASSTWTGHNTGELFF. CDR3 nucleotides: TGTGCCAGCAGCACCTGGACAGGGCACAACACCGGGGAGCTGTTTTTT. Supplemented by reference TRBV5-6 and TRBJ2-2, the full variable domain reads DAGVTQSPTHLIKTRGQQVTLRCSPKSGHDTVSWYQQALGQGPQFIFQYYEEEERQRGNFPDRFSGHQFPNYSSELNVNALLLGDSALYLCASSTWTGHNTGELFFGEGSRLTVL.

This clonotype was recorded a few times. The chain uses TRBV24-1 and TRBJ2-2; D remains ambiguous. The length of the CDR3 is 14 residues. The ends were cut back, 5 bases at V and 7 bases at J, with 13 bases in the middle. From germline, CDR1 is KGHDR and CDR2 SFDVKD. CDR3 nucleotides: TGTGCCACCAGTGTCAACAGCCTCTTCGGGGAGCTGTTTTTT. It specifies CATSVNSLFGELFF.

For the CDR3, the DNA is TGCGCCAGCAGCTCCGGTCCCAGGGACCCAGATACGCAGTATTTT. This sequence encodes CASSSGPRDPDTQYF. This chain links TRBV5-1 with TRBJ2-3, with D perhaps assigned TRBD1 or TRBD2 (5 bases each). The CDR3 covers 15 residues. Looked up from germline, CDR1 is SGHRS and CDR2 is YFSETQ. Trimming shortened V by 3 bases and J by 4 bases, and 15 bases separated the two germline ends.

The chain uses TRBV28 and TRBJ2-5; TRBD2 agrees at 9 bases. The CDR3 is 14 residues long. Germline CDR1 is MDHEN and CDR2 is SYDVKM. V was pared by 6 bases and J by 4 bases, with 6 bases of the junction left unmatched. CDR3 residues: CASRLREGRETQYF. CDR3 coding DNA: TGTGCCAGCAGACTGCGGGAGGGCCGAGAGACCCAGTACTTC.

The J gene is TRBJ2-5, the V gene TRBV18; the match to TRBD1 covers 9 bases. The CDR3 is 19 residues long. After removal of 4 bases from V and 2 bases from J, the junction contained 17 bases not matched to a gene. The germline V gene has CDR1 KGHSH and CDR2 LQKENI. The CDR3 spells CASSQDRGPSLSFQETQYF. The CDR3 coding sequence is TGTGCCAGCTCACAGGACAGGGGCCCTTCGTTGAGTTTTCAAGAGACCCAGTACTTC.

This chain joins TRBV3-1 and TRBJ2-5; 8 bases agree with TRBD2. The J segment lost 4 bases and the V segment lost 1 base, leaving 5 bases of the junction unmatched. CDR3 length: 15 amino acids. The germline V gene has CDR1 LGHDT and CDR2 YNNKEL (reference sequence). As DNA, the CDR3 is TGTGCCAGCAGCCAAGCGATAGCGGGGAGAGAGACCCAGTACTTC. It codes for CASSQAIAGRETQYF.

The genes are TRBV7-2 and TRBJ2-6; TRBD2 is a possible D gene (5 bases). V was pared by 5 bases and J by 4 bases, with 15 bases between. This CDR3 is 16 amino acids long. CDR1 and CDR2 from the germline V gene are SGHTA and FQGNSA. The CDR3 sequence is CASSAGPPAGANVLTF. The CDR3 DNA sequence: TGTGCCAGCAGCGCGGGTCCCCCTGCGGGGGCCAACGTCCTGACTTTC.

The sample holds a few counts of this clonotype. The chain carries TRBV6-4 and TRBJ2-1, with TRBD2 matching over 7 bases. The CDR3 has 14 amino acids. Germline V gene sequence: CDR1 MRHNA, CDR2 SNTAGT. The V gene end was trimmed by 4 bases and the J gene end by 7 bases; junction bases not matched to a gene: 7. The CDR3 nucleotides are TGTGCCAGCAGTGGGGACGGGGGGAAAAATGAGCAGTTCTTC. Its protein product is CASSGDGGKNEQFF.

This clonotype has just a few counts. Its ends do not fully match the called genes, so a read error is possible. The chain uses TRBV29-1 and TRBJ1-2; no firm D call. From germline, CDR1 is SQVTM and CDR2 ANQGSEA. The CDR3 spans 9 residues. This CDR3 is CSVEDPADF. In DNA form, the CDR3 reads TGCAGCGTTGAAGATCCCGCAGACTTC.

This clonotype was recorded a few times. The chain uses TRBV7-2 and TRBJ1-4; 7 bases fit TRBD1. In germline, CDR1 is SGHTA, CDR2 FQGNSA. J was trimmed by 10 bases and V by 5 bases; bases with no gene match: 13. The CDR3 is 15 amino acids. The CDR3 reads CASSIPETGTGKLFF. CDR3 coding DNA: TGTGCCAGCAGCATACCGGAGACAGGGACTGGAAAACTGTTTTTT.